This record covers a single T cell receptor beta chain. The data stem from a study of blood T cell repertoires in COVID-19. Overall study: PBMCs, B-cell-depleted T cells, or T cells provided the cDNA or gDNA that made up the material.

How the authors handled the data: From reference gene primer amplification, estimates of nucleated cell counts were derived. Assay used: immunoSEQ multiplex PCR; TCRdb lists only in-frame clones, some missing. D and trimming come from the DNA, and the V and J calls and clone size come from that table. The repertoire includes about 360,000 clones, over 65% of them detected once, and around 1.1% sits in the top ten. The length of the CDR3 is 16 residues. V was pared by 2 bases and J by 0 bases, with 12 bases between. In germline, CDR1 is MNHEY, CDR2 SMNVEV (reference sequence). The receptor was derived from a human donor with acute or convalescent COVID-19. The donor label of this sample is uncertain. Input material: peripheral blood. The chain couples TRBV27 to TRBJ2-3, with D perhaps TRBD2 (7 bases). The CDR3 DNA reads TGTGCCAGCAGTTTAATGGGGGGGCATAGCACAGATACGCAGTATTTT. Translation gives CASSLMGGHSTDTQYF.